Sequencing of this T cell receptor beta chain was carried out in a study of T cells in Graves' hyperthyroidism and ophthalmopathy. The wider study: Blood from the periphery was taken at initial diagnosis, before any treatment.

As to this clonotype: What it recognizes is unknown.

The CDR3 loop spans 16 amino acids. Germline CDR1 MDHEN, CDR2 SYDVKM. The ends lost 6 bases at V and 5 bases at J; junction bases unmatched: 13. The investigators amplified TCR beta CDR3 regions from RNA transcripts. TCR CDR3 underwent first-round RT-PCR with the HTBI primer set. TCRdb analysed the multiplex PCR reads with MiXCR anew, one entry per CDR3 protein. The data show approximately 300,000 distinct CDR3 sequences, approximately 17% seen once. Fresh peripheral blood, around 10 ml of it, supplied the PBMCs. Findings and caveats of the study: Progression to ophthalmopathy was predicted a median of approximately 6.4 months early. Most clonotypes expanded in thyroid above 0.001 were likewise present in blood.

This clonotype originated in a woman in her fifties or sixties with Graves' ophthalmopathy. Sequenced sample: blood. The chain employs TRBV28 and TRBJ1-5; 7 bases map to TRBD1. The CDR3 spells CASRTPAGGLDQPQHF. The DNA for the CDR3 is TGTGCCAGCAGAACCCCCGCAGGGGGTTTAGATCAGCCCCAGCATTTT.